A single sample is the source of the 5 T cell receptor beta chains below, sequenced in a study of Graves' ophthalmopathy and Graves' hyperthyroidism. From RNA, the CDR3 regions of TCR beta chains were amplified and sequenced. RT-PCR in the first round used HTBI primers; a second-round multiplex PCR followed. One entry per CDR3 protein, called by TCRdb with MiXCR from the multiplex PCR reads. The top ten clones hold 8% to 10% of a sample with 450,000 or so distinct CDR3 sequences, over 13% of them seen once. Sequenced material: blood. These receptors were taken from a woman in her 30s with Graves' ophthalmopathy.

The V gene is TRBV6-4, the J gene TRBJ1-1; a weak D match, TRBD1 (5 bases). CDR1 MRHNA and CDR2 SNTAGT come from the germline V gene. The V end lost 6 bases, the J end lost 3 bases, and 35 bases lay between the germline ends. The CDR3 runs to 21 residues. Here the CDR3 reads CASRPPNTRSAGILIDTEAFF. DNA of the CDR3: TGTGCCAGCAGACCCCCGAATACCCGTTCGGCAGGGATCTTAATCGACACTGAAGCTTTCTTT.

The table lists this clonotype with many counts. The chain has TRBV19 and TRBJ2-7, with D possibly being TRBD2 (6 bases). The V gene lost 2 bases and the J gene lost 4 bases, with 18 bases spanning the gap. Germline CDR1 reads LNHDA; CDR2 reads SQIVND (reference sequence). There are 16 residues in the CDR3. CDR3 bases: TGTGCCAGTAGTATAAGTTTGGGACTGGGTCCTTACGAGCAGTACTTC. Protein: CASSISLGLGPYEQYF. The variable domain in full, completed from reference TRBV19 and TRBJ2-7, reads DGGITQSPKYLFRKEGQNVTLSCEQNLNHDAMYWYRQDPGQGLRLIYYSQIVNDFQKGDIAEGYSVSREKKESFPLTVTSAQKNPTAFYLCASSISLGLGPYEQYFGPGTRLTVT.

Only a few counts were recorded for this clonotype. This sequence joins TRBV10-3 and TRBJ2-4, with 7 nucleotides matching TRBD1. The CDR3 spans 17 residues. The germline V gene encodes CDR1 ENHRY and CDR2 SYGVKD. V dropped 0 bases and J dropped 6; count of bases not matched to a gene: 11. CDR3 amino acids: CAISESARHHRGNIQYF. The CDR3 DNA is TGTGCCATCAGTGAGTCTGCCAGGCATCACAGGGGAAACATTCAGTACTTC.

A remark on this clonotype: This may be a read error: a much more frequent sequence differs by one nucleotide. The gene calls are TRBV7-8 and TRBJ2-5; weak D call: TRBD2 (7 bases). Germline CDR1 SGHVS, CDR2 FQNEAQ. The germline V and J ends were trimmed by 10 bases and 3 bases, with 27 bases remaining between them. CDR3 length: 17 residues. The CDR3 nucleotides read TGTGCCAACATCTTAGCGCTCGGCGGGGGCCTAGAAGAGACCCAGTACTTC. It is translated as CANILALGGGLEETQYF.

This clonotype occurred many times. The chain has TRBV20-1 and TRBJ1-6; 7 positions agree with TRBD1. The CDR3 loop spans 16 amino acids. The germline CDR1 and CDR2 sequences are DFQATT and SNEGSKA (reference sequence). V trimming: 5 bases; J trimming: 0 bases; junction bases outside the gene matches: 7. CDR3 sequence reads: CSAGRRDSSYNSPLHF. The CDR3 region has the DNA TGCAGTGCTGGACGCCGGGACAGCTCCTATAATTCACCCCTCCACTTT.